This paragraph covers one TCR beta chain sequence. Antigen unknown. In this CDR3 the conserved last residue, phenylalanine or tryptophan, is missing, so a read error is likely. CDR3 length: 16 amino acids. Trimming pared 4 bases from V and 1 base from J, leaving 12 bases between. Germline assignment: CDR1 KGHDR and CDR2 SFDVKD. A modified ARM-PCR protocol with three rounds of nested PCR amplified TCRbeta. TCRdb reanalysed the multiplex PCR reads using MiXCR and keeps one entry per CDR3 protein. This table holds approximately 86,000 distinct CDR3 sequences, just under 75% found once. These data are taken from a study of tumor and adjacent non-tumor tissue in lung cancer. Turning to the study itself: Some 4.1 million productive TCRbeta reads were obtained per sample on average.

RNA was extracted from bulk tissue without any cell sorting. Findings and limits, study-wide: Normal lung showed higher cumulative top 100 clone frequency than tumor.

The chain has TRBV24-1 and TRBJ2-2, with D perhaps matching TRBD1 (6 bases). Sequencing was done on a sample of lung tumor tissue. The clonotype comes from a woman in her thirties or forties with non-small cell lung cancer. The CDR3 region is CATSDSGTQNTGELFS. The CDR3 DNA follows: TGTGCCACCAGTGACTCCGGGACACAGAACACCGGGGAGCTGTTTTCT.